The entry below gives a single T cell receptor (beta chain) sequence along with its context. Mouse gene names apply. Read sequence stops 4 residues before the CDR3 end, and the germline J gene provides the missing end. These data originate in a study of CD8+ T cells in alopecia areata. J was trimmed by 5 bases and V by 3 bases; bases with no gene match: 4. This CDR3 is built from 16 residues. The germline gives CDR1 NSHNY, CDR2 SYGAGN. Pooled cells of cutaneous lymph node origin were sorted on CD4, CD8alpha, NKG2D, NKG2ACE and other markers. Following RNA extraction, reverse transcription yielded cDNA that acted as the sequencing template. Produced via immunoSEQ multiplex PCR; TCRdb's table is partial and in-frame only. The sample yields about 270,000 clones, without any singletons.

This receptor was obtained from a C3H/HeJ mouse with alopecia areata. The mouse line has the MHC haplotype H2-k. This chain connects TRBV13-1 to TRBJ2-2; the match to TRBD2 covers 13 bases. The sample was CD4+ T cells sorted from a lymph node. The CDR3 spells CASSGTGGARTGQLYF. CDR3 DNA (partial): TGTGCCAGCAGTGGGACTGGGGGGGCGCGAACCGGG.